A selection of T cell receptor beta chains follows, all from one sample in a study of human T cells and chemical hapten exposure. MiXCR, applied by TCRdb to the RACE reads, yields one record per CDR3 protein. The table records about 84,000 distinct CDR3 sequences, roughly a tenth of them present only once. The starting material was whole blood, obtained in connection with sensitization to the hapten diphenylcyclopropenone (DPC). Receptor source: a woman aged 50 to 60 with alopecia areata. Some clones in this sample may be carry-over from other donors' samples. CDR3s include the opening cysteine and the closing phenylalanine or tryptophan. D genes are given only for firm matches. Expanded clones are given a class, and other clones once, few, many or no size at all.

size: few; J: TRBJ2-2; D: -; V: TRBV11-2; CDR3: CASSLVAFGELFF; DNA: TGTGCCAGCAGCTTAGTGGCTTTCGGGGAGCTGTTTTTT
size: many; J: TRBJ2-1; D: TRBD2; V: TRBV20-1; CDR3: CSARAKGTSNNEQFF; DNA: TGCAGTGCTAGGGCAAAGGGGACTAGCAACAATGAGCAGTTCTTC
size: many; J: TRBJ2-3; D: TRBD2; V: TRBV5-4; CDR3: CASSLWASGLDTQYF; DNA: TGTGCCAGCAGCTTGTGGGCTAGCGGGCTAGATACGCAGTATTTT
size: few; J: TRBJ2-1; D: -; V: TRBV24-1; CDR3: CATSDSAGPSRNEQFF; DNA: TGTGCCACCAGTGACTCAGCGGGTCCCTCTAGGAATGAGCAGTTCTTC
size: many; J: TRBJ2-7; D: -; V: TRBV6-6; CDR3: CASITGGVSYEQYF; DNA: TGTGCCAGCATCACAGGTGGGGTATCCTACGAGCAGTACTTC
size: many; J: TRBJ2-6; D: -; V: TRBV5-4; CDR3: CASSLPQSGANVLTF; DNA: TGTGCCAGCAGCTTGCCGCAGTCTGGGGCCAACGTCCTGACTTTC
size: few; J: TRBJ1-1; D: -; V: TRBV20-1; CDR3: CSASMGDLGTEAFF; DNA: TGCAGTGCTAGTATGGGGGACTTGGGCACTGAAGCTTTCTTT
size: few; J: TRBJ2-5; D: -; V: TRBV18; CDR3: CASSPSGLRAQETQYF; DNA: TGTGCCAGCTCACCCTCCGGGCTCAGGGCCCAAGAGACCCAGTACTTC
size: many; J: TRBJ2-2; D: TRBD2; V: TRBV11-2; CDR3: CASSPRPTSATNTGELFF; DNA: TGTGCCAGCAGCCCTAGACCCACTAGCGCTACGAACACCGGGGAGCTGTTTTTT
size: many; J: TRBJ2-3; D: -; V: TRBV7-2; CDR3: CASSLVALGGTDTQYF; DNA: TGTGCCAGCAGCTTAGTAGCATTGGGGGGCACAGATACGCAGTATTTT
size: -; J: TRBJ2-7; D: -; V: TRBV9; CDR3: CASSPKVAVSYEQYF; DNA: TGTGCCAGCAGCCCCAAGGTAGCGGTCTCCTACGAGCAGTACTTC
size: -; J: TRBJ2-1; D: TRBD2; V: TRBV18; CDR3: CASSHGRAYNEQFF; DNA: TGTGCCAGCTCCCACGGGAGGGCCTACAATGAGCAGTTCTTC
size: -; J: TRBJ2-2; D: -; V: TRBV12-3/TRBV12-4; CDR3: CASSVDRSGTGELFF; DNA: TGTGCCAGCAGTGTAGACAGGTCGGGCACCGGGGAGCTGTTTTTT
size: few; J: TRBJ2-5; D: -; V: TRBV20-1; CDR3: CSAMGEVETQYF; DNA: TGCAGTGCTATGGGGGAGGTGGAGACCCAGTACTTC
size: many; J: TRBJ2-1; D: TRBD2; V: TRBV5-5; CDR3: CASSFLDFGRGLAYNEQFF; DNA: TGTGCCAGCAGCTTTCTAGATTTCGGGAGGGGACTAGCCTACAATGAGCAGTTCTTC
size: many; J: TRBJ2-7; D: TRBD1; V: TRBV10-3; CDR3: CAINPGQGSYEQYF; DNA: TGTGCCATTAATCCGGGACAGGGGTCGTACGAGCAGTACTTC
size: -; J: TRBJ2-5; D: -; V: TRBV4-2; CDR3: CASSQGEGASWVETQYF; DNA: TGTGCCAGCAGCCAAGGGGAGGGGGCTAGTTGGGTAGAGACCCAGTACTTC
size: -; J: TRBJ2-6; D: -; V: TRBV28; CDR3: CASSSPGKAGANVLTF; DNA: TGTGCCAGCAGTTCACCAGGGAAGGCTGGGGCCAACGTCCTGACTTTC
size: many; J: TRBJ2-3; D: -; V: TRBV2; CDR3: CASSVGTPSTDTQYF; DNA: TGTGCCAGCAGCGTCGGGACTCCTAGCACAGATACGCAGTATTTT
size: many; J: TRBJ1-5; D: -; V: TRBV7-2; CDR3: CASSRRDGGNQPQHF; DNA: TGTGCCAGCAGCCGAAGAGACGGCGGCAATCAGCCCCAGCATTTT
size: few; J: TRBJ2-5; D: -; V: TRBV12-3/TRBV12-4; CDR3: CASSLASAYQETQYF; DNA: TGTGCCAGCAGTTTGGCGTCAGCGTACCAAGAGACCCAGTACTTC
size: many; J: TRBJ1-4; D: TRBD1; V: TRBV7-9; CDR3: CASRRLGTGEKLFF; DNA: TGTGCCAGCAGGAGGCTTGGGACAGGCGAAAAACTGTTTTTT
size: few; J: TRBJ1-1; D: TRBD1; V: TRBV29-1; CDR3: CSVRVTGYTEAFF; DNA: TGCAGCGTCCGGGTGACAGGGTACACTGAAGCTTTCTTT
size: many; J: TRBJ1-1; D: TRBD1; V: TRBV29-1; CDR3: CSGLQGARTEAFF; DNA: TGCAGCGGCCTACAGGGGGCGAGGACTGAAGCTTTCTTT
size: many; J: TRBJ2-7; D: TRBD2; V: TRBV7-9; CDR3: CASNLAEPYEQYF; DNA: TGTGCCAGCAACCTAGCGGAGCCCTACGAGCAGTACTTC
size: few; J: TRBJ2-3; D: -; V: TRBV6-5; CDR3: CASRPRGTDTQYF; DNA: TGTGCCAGCAGACCTAGGGGCACAGATACGCAGTATTTT
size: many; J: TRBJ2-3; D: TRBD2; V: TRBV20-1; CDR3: CSAPPAGGESGTDTQYF; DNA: TGCAGTGCCCCCCCAGCGGGAGGGGAGTCTGGCACAGATACGCAGTATTTT
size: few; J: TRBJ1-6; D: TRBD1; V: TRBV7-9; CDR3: CASSPDRAGNSPLHF; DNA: TGTGCCAGCAGCCCAGACAGGGCGGGCAATTCACCCCTCCACTTT
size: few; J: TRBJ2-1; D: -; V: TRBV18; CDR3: CASSPIETGYNEQFF; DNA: TGTGCCAGCTCACCTATAGAGACTGGTTACAATGAGCAGTTCTTC
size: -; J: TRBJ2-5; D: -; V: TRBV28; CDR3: CASSAAKETQYF; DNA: TGTGCCAGCAGCGCAGCCAAAGAGACCCAGTACTTC
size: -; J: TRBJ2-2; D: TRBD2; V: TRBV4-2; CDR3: CASSQGLAGLGAGELFF; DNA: TGTGCCAGCAGCCAAGGACTAGCGGGCTTAGGCGCCGGGGAGCTGTTTTTT
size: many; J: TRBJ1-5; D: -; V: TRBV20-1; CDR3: CSARGQNSNQPQHF; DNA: TGCAGTGCTAGAGGGCAGAATAGCAATCAGCCCCAGCATTTT
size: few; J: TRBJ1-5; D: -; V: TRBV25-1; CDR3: CASSELGTRQPQHF; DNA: TGTGCCAGCAGTGAACTAGGGACCCGTCAGCCCCAGCATTTT
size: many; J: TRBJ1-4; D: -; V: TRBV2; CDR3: CASRWSDIPNEKLFF; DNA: TGTGCCAGCCGTTGGTCGGACATACCTAATGAAAAACTGTTTTTT
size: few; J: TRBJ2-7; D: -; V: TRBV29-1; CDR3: CSATGTYYEQYF; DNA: TGCAGCGCGACCGGGACCTATTACGAGCAGTACTTC
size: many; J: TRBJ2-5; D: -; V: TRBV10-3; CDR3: CAIREDGARGTQYF; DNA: TGTGCCATCAGGGAGGACGGGGCCCGAGGGACCCAGTACTTC
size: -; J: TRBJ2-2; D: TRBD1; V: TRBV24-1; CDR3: CATSDRGQGTGELFF; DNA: TGTGCCACCAGTGATCGAGGACAGGGGACCGGGGAGCTGTTTTTT
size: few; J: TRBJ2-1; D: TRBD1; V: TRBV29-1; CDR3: CSVNRGRNEQFF; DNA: TGCAGCGTGAACAGGGGAAGGAATGAGCAGTTCTTC
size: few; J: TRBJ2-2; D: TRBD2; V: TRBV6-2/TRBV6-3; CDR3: CASSYSRLARGELFF; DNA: TGTGCCAGCAGTTACTCCCGACTAGCCCGCGGGGAGCTGTTTTTT
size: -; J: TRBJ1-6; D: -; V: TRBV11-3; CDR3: CASSSQMSAPLHF; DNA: TGTGCCAGCAGCTCCCAAATGTCAGCACCCCTCCACTTT
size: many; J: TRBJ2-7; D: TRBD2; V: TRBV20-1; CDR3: CSADPLAGKGEQYF; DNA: TGCAGTGCCGACCCCCTAGCGGGGAAAGGCGAGCAGTACTTC
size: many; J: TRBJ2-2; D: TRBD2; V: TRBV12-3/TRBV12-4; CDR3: CASRDLGAGGGTGELFF; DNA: TGTGCCAGCAGAGATCTCGGAGCGGGAGGTGGTACCGGGGAGCTGTTTTTT
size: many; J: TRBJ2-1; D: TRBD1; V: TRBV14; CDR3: CASSQEFRDRYNEQFF; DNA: TGTGCCAGCAGCCAAGAGTTCCGGGACAGGTACAATGAGCAGTTCTTC
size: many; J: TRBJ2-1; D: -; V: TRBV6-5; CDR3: CASSYRATTGNEQFF; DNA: TGTGCCAGCAGTTATCGGGCCACCACCGGCAATGAGCAGTTCTTC
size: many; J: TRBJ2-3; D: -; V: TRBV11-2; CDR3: CASSLFSGGSTDTQYF; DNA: TGTGCCAGCAGCCTCTTCTCGGGCGGGAGCACAGATACGCAGTATTTT
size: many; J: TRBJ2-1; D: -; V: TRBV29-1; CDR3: CSVESYNEQFF; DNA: TGCAGCGTTGAGTCATACAATGAGCAGTTCTTC
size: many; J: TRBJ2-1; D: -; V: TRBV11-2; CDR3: CASSLVGSGSYNEQFF; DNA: TGTGCCAGCAGCTTAGTGGGTAGCGGCTCCTACAATGAGCAGTTCTTC
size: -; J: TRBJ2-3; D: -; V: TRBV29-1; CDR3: CSSQAGPPTDTQYF; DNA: TGCAGTTCTCAAGCGGGTCCTCCCACAGATACGCAGTATTTT
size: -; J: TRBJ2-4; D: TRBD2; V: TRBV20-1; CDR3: CSASLGTSGTGNIQYF; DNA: TGCAGTGCTAGCCTCGGGACTAGCGGGACGGGAAACATTCAGTACTTC
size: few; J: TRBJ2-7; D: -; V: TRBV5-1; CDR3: CASSLAEANYEQYF; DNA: TGCGCCAGCAGCTTGGCCGAGGCAAACTACGAGCAGTACTTC
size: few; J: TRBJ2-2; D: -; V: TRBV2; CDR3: CASGDTQQGLRGGELFF; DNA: TGTGCCAGCGGGGATACTCAACAGGGCCTCAGAGGCGGGGAGCTGTTTTTT
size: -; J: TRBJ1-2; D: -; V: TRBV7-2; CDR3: CASSLGGAGETSYDYTF; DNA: TGTGCCAGCAGCTTAGGAGGGGCAGGGGAGACTAGCTATGACTACACCTTC
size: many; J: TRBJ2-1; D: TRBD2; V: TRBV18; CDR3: CASSPSFVRGDEQFF; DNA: TGTGCCAGCTCACCCTCCTTTGTCCGGGGGGATGAGCAGTTCTTC